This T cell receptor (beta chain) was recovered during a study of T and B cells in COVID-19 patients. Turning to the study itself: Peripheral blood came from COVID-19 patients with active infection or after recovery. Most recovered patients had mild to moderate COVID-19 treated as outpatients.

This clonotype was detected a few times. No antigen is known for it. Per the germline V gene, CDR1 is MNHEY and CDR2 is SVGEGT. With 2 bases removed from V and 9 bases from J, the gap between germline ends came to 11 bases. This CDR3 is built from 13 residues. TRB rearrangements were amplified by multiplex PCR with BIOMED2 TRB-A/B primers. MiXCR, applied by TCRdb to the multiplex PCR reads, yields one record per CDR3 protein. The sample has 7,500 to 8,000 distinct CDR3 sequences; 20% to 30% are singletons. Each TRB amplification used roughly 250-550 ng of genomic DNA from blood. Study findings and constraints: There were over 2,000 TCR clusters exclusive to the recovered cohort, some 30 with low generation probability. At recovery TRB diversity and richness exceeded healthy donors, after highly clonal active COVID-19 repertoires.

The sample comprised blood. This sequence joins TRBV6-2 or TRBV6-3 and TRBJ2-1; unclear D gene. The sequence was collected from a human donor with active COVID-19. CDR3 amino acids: CASSYPQMLEQFF. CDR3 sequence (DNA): TGTGCCAGCAGTTACCCCCAAATGCTTGAGCAGTTCTTC.